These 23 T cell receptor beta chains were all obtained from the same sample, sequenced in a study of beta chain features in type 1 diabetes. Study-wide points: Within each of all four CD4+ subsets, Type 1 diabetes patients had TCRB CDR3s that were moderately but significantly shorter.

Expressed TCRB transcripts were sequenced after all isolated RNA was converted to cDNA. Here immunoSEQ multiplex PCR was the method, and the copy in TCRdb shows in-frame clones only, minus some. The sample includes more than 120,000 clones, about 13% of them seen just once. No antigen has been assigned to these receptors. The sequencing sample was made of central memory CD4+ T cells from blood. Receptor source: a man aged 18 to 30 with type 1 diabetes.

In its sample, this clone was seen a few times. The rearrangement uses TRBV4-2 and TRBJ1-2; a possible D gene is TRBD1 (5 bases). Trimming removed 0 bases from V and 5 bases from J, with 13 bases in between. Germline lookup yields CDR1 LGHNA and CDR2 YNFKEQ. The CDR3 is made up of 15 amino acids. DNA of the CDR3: TGTGCCAGCAGCCAAGAATCCGGACAAGAGTATGGCTACACCTTC. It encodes CASSQESGQEYGYTF.

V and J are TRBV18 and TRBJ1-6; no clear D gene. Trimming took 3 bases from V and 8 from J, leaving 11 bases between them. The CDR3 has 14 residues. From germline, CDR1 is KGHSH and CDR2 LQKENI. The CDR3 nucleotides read TGTGCCAGCTCACCGTCACAGCGAGATTCACCCCTCCACTTT. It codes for CASSPSQRDSPLHF.

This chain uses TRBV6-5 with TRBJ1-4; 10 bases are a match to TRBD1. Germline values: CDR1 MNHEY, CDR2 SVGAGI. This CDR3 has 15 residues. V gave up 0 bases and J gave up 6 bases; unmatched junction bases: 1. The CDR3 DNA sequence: TGTGCCAGCAGTTACTCCGGGACAGGGGATGAAAAACTGTTTTTT. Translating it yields CASSYSGTGDEKLFF.

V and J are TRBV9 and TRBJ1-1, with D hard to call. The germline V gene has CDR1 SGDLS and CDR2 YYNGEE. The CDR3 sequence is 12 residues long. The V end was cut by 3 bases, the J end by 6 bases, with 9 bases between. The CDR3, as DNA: TGTGCCAGCAGCGCCCCCGGCCCTGAAGCTTTCTTT. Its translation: CASSAPGPEAFF.

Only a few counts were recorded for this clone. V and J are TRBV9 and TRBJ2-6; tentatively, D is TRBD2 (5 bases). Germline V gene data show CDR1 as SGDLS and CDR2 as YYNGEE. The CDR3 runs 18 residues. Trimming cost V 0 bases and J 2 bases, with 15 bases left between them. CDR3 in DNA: TGTGCCAGCAGCGTAGTGCTCTTGGGAGCTCCTGGGGCCAACGTCCTGACTTTC. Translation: CASSVVLLGAPGANVLTF.

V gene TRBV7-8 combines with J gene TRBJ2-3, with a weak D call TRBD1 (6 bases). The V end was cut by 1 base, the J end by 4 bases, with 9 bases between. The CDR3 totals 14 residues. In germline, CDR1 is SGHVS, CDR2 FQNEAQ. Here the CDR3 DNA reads TGTGCCAGCAGCTTAGACACAGGGCCAGATACGCAGTATTTT. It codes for CASSLDTGPDTQYF.

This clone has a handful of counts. CDR3 amino acids: CASSPGSLNTEAFF. The DNA for the CDR3 is TGCGCCAGCAGCCCCGGGAGCTTGAACACTGAAGCTTTCTTT. This chain uses TRBV5-1 with TRBJ1-1; D not resolved. Germline V gene sequence: CDR1 SGHRS, CDR2 YFSETQ. The V end lost 4 bases, the J end lost 0 bases, and 10 bases lay between the germline ends. There are 14 residues in the CDR3.

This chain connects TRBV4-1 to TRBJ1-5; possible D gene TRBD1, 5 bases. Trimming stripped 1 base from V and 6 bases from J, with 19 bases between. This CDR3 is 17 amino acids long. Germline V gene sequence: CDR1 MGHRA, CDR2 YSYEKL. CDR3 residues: CASSQGVFGERGQPQHF. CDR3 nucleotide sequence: TGCGCCAGCAGCCAAGGTGTTTTCGGGGAGAGGGGTCAGCCCCAGCATTTT.

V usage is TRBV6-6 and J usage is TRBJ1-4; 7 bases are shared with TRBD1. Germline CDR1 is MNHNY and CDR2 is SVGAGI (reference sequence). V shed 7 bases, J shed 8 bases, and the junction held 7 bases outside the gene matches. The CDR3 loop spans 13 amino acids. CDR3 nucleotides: TGTGCCAGCATCCGACAGGGTCTAGAAAAACTGTTTTTT. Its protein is CASIRQGLEKLFF.

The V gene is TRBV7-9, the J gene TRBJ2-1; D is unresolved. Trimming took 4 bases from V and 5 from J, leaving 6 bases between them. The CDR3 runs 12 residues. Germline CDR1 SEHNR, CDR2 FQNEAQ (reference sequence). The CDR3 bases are TGTGCCAGCAGCTACCTCAACAATGAGCAGTTCTTC. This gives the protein CASSYLNNEQFF.

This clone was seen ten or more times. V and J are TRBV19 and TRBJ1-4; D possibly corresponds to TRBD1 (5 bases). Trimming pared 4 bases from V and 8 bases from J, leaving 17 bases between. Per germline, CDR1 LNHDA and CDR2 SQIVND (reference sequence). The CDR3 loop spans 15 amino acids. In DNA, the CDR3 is TGTGCCAGTAGTACCCCCGGGACGGGAGAAGAAAAACTGTTTTTT. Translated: CASSTPGTGEEKLFF.

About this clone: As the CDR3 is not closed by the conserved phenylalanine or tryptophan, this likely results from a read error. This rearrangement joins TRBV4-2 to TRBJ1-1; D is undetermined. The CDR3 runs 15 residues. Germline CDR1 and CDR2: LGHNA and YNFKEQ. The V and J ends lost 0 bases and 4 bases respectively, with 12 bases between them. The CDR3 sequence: CASSQDFSGVTEAFL. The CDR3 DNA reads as TGTGCCAGCAGCCAAGATTTTTCCGGGGTCACTGAAGCTTTCCTT.

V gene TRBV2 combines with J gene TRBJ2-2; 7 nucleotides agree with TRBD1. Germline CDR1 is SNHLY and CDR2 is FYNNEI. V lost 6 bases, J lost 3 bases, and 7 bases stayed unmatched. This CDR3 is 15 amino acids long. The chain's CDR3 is CASSQTGSHTGELFF. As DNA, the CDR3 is TGTGCCAGCAGCCAGACAGGGTCGCACACCGGGGAGCTGTTTTTT.

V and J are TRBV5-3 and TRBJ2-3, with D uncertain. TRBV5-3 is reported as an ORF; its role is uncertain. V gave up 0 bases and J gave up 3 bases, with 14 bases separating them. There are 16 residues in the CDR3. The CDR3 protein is CARSLATDFGTDTQYF. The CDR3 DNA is TGTGCCAGAAGCTTGGCGACCGACTTTGGGACAGATACGCAGTATTTT.

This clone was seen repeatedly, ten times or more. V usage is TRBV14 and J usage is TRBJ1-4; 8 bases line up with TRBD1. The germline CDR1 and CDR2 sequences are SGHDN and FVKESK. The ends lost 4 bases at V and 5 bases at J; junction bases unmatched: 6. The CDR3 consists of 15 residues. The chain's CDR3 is CASSPQRQGNEKLFF. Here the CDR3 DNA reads TGTGCCAGCAGCCCCCAAAGACAGGGGAATGAAAAACTGTTTTTT.

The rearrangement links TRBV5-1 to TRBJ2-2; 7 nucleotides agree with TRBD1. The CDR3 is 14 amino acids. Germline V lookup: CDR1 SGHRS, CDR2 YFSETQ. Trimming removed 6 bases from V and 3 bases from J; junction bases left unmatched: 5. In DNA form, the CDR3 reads TGCGCCAGCACGCGTACAGGGGACACCGGGGAGCTGTTTTTT. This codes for CASTRTGDTGELFF.

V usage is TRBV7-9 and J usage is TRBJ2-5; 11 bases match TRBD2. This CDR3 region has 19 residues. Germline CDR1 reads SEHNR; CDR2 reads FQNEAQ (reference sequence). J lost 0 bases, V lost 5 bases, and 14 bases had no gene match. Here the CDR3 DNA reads TGTGCCAGCAGCCAACTAGCGGGGGCCCGAGCTACGTACCAAGAGACCCAGTACTTC. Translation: CASSQLAGARATYQETQYF.

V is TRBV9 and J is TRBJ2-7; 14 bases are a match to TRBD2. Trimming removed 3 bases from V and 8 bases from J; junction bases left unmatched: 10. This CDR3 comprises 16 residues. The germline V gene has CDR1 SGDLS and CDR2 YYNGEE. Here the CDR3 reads CASSGTIGLAGGQQYF. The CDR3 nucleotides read TGTGCCAGCAGCGGAACGATCGGACTAGCGGGGGGCCAGCAGTACTTC.

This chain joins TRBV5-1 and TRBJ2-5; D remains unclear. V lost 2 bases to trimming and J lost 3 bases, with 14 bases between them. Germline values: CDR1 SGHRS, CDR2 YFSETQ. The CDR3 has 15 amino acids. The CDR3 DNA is TGCGCCAGCAGCTTTGCTTTGGGGAAAGAAGAGACCCAGTACTTC. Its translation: CASSFALGKEETQYF.

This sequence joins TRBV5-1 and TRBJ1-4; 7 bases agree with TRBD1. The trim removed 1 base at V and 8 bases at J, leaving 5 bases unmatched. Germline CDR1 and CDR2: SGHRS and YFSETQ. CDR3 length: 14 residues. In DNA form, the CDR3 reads TGCGCCAGCAGCTTGAGACAGGGTGGCGAAAAACTGTTTTTT. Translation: CASSLRQGGEKLFF. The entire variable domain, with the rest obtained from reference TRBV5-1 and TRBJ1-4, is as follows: KAGVTQTPRYLIKTRGQQVTLSCSPISGHRSVSWYQQTPGQGLQFLFEYFSETQRNKGNFPGRFSGRQFSNSRSEMNVSTLELGDSALYLCASSLRQGGEKLFFGSGTQLSVL.

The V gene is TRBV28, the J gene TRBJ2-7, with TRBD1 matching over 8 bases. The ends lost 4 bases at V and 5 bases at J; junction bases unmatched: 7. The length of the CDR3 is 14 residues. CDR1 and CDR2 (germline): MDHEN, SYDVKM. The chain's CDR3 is CASSSWTGNHEQYF. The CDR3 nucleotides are TGTGCCAGCAGTTCCTGGACAGGGAACCACGAGCAGTACTTC.

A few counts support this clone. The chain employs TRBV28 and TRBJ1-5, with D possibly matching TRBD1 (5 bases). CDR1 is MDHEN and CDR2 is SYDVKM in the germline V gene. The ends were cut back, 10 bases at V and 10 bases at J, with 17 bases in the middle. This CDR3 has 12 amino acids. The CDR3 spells CAITGRGRPQHF. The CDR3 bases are TGTGCCATTACCGGGCGGGGCAGACCCCAGCATTTT. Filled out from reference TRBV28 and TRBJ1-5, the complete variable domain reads DVKVTQSSRYLVKRTGEKVFLECVQDMDHENMFWYRQDPGLGLRLIYFSYDVKMKEKGDIPEGYSVSREKKERFSLILESASTNQTSMYLCAITGRGRPQHFGDGTRLSIL.

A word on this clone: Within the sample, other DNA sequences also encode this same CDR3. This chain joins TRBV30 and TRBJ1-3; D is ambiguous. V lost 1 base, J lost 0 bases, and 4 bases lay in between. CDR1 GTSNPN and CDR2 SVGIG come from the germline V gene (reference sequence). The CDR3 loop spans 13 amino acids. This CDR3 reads CAWSGGSGNTIYF. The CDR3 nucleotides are TGTGCCTGGAGTGGCGGCTCTGGAAACACCATATATTTT.